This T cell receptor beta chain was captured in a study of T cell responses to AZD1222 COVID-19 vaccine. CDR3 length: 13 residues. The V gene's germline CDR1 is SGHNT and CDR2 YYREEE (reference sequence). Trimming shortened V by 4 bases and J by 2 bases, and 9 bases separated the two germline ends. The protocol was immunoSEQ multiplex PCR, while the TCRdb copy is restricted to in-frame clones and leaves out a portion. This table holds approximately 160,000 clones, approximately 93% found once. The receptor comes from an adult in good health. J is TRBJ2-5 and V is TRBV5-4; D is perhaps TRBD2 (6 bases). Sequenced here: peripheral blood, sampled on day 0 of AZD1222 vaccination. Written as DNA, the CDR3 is TGTGCCAGCAGCCTCCGGGAGCAAGAGACCCAGTACTTC. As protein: CASSLREQETQYF.